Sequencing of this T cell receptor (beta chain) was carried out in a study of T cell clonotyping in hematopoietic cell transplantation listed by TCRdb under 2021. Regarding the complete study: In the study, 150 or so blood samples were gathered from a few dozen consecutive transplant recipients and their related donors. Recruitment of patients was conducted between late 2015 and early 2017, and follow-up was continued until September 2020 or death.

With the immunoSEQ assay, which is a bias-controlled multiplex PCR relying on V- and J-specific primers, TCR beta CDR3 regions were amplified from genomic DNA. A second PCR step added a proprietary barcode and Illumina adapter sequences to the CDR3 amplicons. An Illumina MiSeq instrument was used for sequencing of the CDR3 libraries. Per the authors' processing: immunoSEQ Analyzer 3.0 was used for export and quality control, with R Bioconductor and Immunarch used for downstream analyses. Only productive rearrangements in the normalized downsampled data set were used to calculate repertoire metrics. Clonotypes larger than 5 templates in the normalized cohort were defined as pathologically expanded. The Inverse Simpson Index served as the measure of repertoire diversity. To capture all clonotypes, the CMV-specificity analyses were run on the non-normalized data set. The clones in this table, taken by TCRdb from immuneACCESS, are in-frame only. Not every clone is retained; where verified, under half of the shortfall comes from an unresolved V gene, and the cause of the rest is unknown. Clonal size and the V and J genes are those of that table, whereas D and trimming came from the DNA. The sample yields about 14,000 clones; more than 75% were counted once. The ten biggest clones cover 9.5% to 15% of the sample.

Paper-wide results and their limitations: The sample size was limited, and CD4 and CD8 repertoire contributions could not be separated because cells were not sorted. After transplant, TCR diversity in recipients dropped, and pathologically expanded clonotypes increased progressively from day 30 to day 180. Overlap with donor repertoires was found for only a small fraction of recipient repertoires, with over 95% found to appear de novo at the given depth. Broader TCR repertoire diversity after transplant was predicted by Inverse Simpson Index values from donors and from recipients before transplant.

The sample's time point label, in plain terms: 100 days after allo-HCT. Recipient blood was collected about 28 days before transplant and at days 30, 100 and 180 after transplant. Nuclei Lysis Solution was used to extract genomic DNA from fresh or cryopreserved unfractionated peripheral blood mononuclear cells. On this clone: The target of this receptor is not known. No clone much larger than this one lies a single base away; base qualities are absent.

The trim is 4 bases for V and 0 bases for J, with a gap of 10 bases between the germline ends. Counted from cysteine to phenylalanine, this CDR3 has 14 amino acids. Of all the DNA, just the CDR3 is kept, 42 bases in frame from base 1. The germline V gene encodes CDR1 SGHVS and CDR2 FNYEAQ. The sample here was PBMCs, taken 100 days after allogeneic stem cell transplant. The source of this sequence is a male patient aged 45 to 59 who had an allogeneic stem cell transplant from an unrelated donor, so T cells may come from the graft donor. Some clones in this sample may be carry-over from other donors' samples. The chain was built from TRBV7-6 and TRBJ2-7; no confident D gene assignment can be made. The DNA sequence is TGTGCCAGCAGCTCATCATGGGACTCCTACGAGCAGTACTTC. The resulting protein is CASSSSWDSYEQYF.